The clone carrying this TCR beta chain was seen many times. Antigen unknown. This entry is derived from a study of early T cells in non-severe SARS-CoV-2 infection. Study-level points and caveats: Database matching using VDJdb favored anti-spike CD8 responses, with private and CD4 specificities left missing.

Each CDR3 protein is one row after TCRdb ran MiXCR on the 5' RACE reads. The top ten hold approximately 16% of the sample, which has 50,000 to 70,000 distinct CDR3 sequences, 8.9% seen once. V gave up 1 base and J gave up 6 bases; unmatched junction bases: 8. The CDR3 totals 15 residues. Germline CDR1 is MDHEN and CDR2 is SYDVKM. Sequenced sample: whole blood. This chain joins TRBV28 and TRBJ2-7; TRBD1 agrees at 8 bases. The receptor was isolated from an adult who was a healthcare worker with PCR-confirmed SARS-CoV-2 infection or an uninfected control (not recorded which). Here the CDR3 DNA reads TGTGCCAGCAGTTTATACAGGGGGACAGACACCGAGCAGTACTTC. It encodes CASSLYRGTDTEQYF.